This TCR beta chain was recorded in a study of CD8+ T cells in alopecia areata. General observations from the study: Scalp clonality, together with expanded CD8+ clones among the top 100, fell significantly with tofacitinib. Persistence in scalp and blood during tofacitinib was observed for many expanded lesional clones. Across lesional scalp, and particularly alopecia totalis/universalis, clonality surpassed that of normal scalp.

In each case, RNA was isolated and then reverse transcribed into cDNA as the sequencing template. Assay used: immunoSEQ multiplex PCR; TCRdb lists only in-frame clones, some missing. Altogether 200,000 to 250,000 clones are present, about two fifths being singletons, with the ten largest covering roughly 0.45%. About this clone itself: The antigen remains unidentified.

Trimming removed 0 bases at V and 2 bases at J, with 8 bases between. The CDR3 runs 15 residues. Germline values: CDR1 MNHEY, CDR2 SVGAGI. Treatment here: oral pan-JAK inhibitor, 5-10 mg twice daily. This clonotype originated in a human donor with alopecia areata. The sequencing used CD4+ T cells sorted from blood, collected between weeks 30 and 35, from a patient treated with tofacitinib. The chain employs TRBV6-5 and TRBJ1-5; D gene unclear. In DNA, the CDR3 is TGTGCCAGCAGTTACTCAAAATACGGCAATCAGCCCCAGCATTTT. This encodes CASSYSKYGNQPQHF.